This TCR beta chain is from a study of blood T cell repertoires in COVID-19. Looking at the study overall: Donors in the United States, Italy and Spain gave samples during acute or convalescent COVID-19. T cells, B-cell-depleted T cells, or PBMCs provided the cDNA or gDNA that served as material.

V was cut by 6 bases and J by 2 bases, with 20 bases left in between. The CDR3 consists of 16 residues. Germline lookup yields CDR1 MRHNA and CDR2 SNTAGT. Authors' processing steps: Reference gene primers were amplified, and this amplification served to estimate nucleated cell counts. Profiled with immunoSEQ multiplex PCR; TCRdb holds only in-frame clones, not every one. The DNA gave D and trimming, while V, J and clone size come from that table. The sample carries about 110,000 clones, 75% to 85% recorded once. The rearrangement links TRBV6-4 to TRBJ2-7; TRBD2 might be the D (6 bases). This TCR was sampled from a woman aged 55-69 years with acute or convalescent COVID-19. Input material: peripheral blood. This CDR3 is CASRRGRVRSPYEQYF. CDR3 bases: TGTGCCAGCAGGCGGGGCAGGGTCCGCTCCCCCTACGAGCAGTACTTC.